This is a list of T cell receptor beta chains from one sample in a study of T cell responses to AZD1222 COVID-19 vaccine. Assay used: immunoSEQ multiplex PCR; TCRdb lists only in-frame clones, some missing. Among fewer than 120,000 clones listed, about 95% were seen once. The sample was peripheral blood, taken 28 days after the second AZD1222 dose. These receptors were obtained from an adult who received the AZD1222 COVID-19 vaccine. Each CDR3 is given with its conserved first and last residue. D genes are given only for firm matches. For some rows the clone size is stated as once, few or many, or as a class when expanded; others skip it.

d_call	v_call	clone_size	j_call	cdr3_nt	cdr3_aa
NA	TRBV5-1	NA	TRBJ1-2	TGCGCCAGCAGCTCCACAGAGACTACTACTAGGAGCGGCTACACCTTC	CASSSTETTTRSGYTF
NA	TRBV19	NA	TRBJ1-4	TGTGCCAGTAGTATAGGGAATGAAAAACTGTTTTTT	CASSIGNEKLFF
NA	TRBV24-1	NA	TRBJ2-1	TGTGCCACCAGTGATTTTGGTAATGAGCAGTTCTTC	CATSDFGNEQFF
NA	TRBV5-4	once	TRBJ2-1	TGTGCCAGCACCTCTTCGCGTTTTTTCAGGGGGGAGGACTACAATGAGCAGTTCTTC	CASTSSRFFRGEDYNEQFF
NA	TRBV24-1	NA	TRBJ1-4	TGTGCCACCAGTGATCCACTGGGGCGGGTTGAAAAACTGTTTTTT	CATSDPLGRVEKLFF
NA	TRBV4-1	NA	TRBJ1-5	TGCGCCAGCAGCCAAGGTTTCCAGGTTAGCAATCAGCCCCAGCATTTT	CASSQGFQVSNQPQHF
NA	TRBV7-9	NA	TRBJ1-5	TGTGCCAGCAGCTTCCAGGATAGCAATCAGCCCCAGCATTTT	CASSFQDSNQPQHF
NA	TRBV12-3/TRBV12-4	NA	TRBJ1-2	TGTGCCAGCAGTTTCGACGGAGAATATGGCTACACCTTC	CASSFDGEYGYTF
NA	TRBV25-1	once	TRBJ2-7	TGTGCCAGCAGAGATACAGTAGTCTACGAGCAGTACTTC	CASRDTVVYEQYF
TRBD1	TRBV5-5	NA	TRBJ2-2	TGTGCCAGCAGCTTGAGACAGGGGAGCACCGGGGAGCTGTTTTTT	CASSLRQGSTGELFF
TRBD2	TRBV3-1/TRBV3-2	NA	TRBJ2-1	TGTGCCAGCAGCCGTTCTCTAGCGGGAGGGACGCACAATGAGCAGTTCTTC	CASSRSLAGGTHNEQFF
NA	TRBV19	NA	TRBJ1-5	TGTGCCAGTAGTATAATTGGGACACAAACCCTGCGCAATCAGCCCCAGCATTTT	CASSIIGTQTLRNQPQHF
NA	TRBV7-8	NA	TRBJ1-1	TGTGCCAGCAGCTTAGCGGGGAACACTGAAGCTTTCTTT	CASSLAGNTEAFF
NA	TRBV10-3	NA	TRBJ2-7	TGTGCCATCAGTGAGCATGGGGGAAGCAAGGAGCAGTACTTC	CAISEHGGSKEQYF
NA	TRBV23-1	NA	TRBJ1-2	TGCGCCAGCAGTAAAATGGGGACCGGCTACACCTTC	CASSKMGTGYTF
TRBD1	TRBV15	NA	TRBJ2-5	TGTGCCACCAGCACCTGGACAGGGGAAGAGACCCAGTACTTC	CATSTWTGEETQYF
TRBD1	TRBV27	once	TRBJ2-7	TGTGCCAGCAGTTTCGGGGGGACAGGGTCCTACGAGCAGTACTTC	CASSFGGTGSYEQYF
TRBD2	TRBV5-4	once	TRBJ2-7	TGTGCCAGCAGCTTAGTGGGTACTAGCGGGAGGTACGAGCAGTACTTC	CASSLVGTSGRYEQYF
NA	TRBV3-1/TRBV3-2	NA	TRBJ2-6	TGTGCCAGCAGCCAGGACCGGGTCCTCAACGTCCTGACTTTC	CASSQDRVLNVLTF
NA	TRBV12-2	few	TRBJ2-7	TGTGCAGCCTACGACGAGCAGTACTTC	CAAYDEQYF
NA	TRBV3-1/TRBV3-2	NA	TRBJ1-4	TGTGCCAGCAGCCAAGAGCTGAGGGAAAAACTGTTTTTT	CASSQELREKLFF
TRBD1	TRBV6-5	NA	TRBJ1-1	TGTGCCAGCAGTTCCGACAGGGTTGAAGCTTTCTTT	CASSSDRVEAFF
NA	TRBV5-6	few	TRBJ2-5	TGTGCCAGCAGCCCCCCGGTTACTCGTGAGACCCAGTACTTC	CASSPPVTRETQYF
TRBD2	TRBV6-5	NA	TRBJ2-1	TGTGCCAGCAGTCCACACGGGCGGGAGAATGAGCAGTTCTTC	CASSPHGRENEQFF
NA	TRBV6-1	NA	TRBJ2-3	TGTGCCAGCAGTGAAGTGGAAACCGGTTGGACAGATACGCAGTATTTT	CASSEVETGWTDTQYF
TRBD1	TRBV2	NA	TRBJ1-3	TGTGCCAGCCGAAGAGACAGGGACTCTGGAAACACCATATATTTT	CASRRDRDSGNTIYF
NA	TRBV2	NA	TRBJ2-7	TGTGCCAGCAGCGGATCTTACGAGCAGTACTTC	CASSGSYEQYF
NA	TRBV4-1	NA	TRBJ1-4	TGCGCCAGCAGCCAAGGAGGTTCTCCTACTAATGAAAAACTGTTTTTT	CASSQGGSPTNEKLFF
NA	TRBV7-2	NA	TRBJ1-3	TGTGCCAGCAGCTTAGCGAGCTCAGGGGCTGGAAACACCATATATTTT	CASSLASSGAGNTIYF
TRBD2	TRBV4-2	NA	TRBJ2-1	TGTGCCAGCAGCCGACAAACTAGCGGGGCCTATAGCTCCTACAATGAGCAGTTCTTC	CASSRQTSGAYSSYNEQFF
TRBD2	TRBV6-4	NA	TRBJ2-3	TGTGCCAGCAGTGAATCGGGCGGGAGGGCGACAGATACGCAGTATTTT	CASSESGGRATDTQYF
NA	TRBV2	NA	TRBJ1-3	TGTGCCAGCAGTGTTTATAGGACAGCCGGAAACACCATATATTTT	CASSVYRTAGNTIYF
NA	TRBV9	NA	TRBJ2-1	TGTGCCAGCAGCGTAGTGGGGGGCGGTGAGCAGTTCTTC	CASSVVGGGEQFF
NA	TRBV12-5	NA	TRBJ2-7	TGTGCTAGTGGTCCGACGACCTACTACGAGCAGTACTTC	CASGPTTYYEQYF
TRBD1	TRBV27	NA	TRBJ2-3	TGTGCCAGCAGTTTGGACAGGGGCTGGATTATGGATACGCAGTATTTT	CASSLDRGWIMDTQYF
TRBD2	TRBV6-4	NA	TRBJ2-2	TGTGCCAGCAGAGCTAGCGGGAGAGAAACCGGGGAGCTGTTTTTT	CASRASGRETGELFF
NA	TRBV7-2	NA	TRBJ2-7	TGTGCCAGCAGCTTAGTCAGGGAAGCCTACGAGCAGTACTTC	CASSLVREAYEQYF
TRBD2	TRBV7-9	NA	TRBJ2-3	TGTGCCAGCAGCTTAGCGTGGACTAGCGGGCTTAGCACAGATACGCAGTATTTT	CASSLAWTSGLSTDTQYF
TRBD2	TRBV27	NA	TRBJ2-7	TGTGCCAGCAGTCGAGCGGGAAGTGCCTACGAGCAGTACTTC	CASSRAGSAYEQYF
NA	TRBV5-4	NA	TRBJ1-1	TGTGCCAGCAGCCGCTACGGCAGGCTCAACACTGAAGCTTTCTTT	CASSRYGRLNTEAFF
NA	TRBV7-9	NA	TRBJ1-2	TGTGCCAGCAGCCTCGGGGGCAGAACTCCCTATGGCTACACCTTC	CASSLGGRTPYGYTF
NA	TRBV2	NA	TRBJ2-4	TGTGCCAGCTGTAAGGCGGGAAACATTCAGTACTTC	CASCKAGNIQYF
NA	TRBV29-1	NA	TRBJ2-7	TGCAGCGTTGGGGGGGAGGCGCAGTACTTC	CSVGGEAQYF
NA	TRBV3-1/TRBV3-2	NA	TRBJ2-7	TGTGCCAGCAGCCAGAGGAGAGCTACCTACGAGCAGTACTTC	CASSQRRATYEQYF
NA	TRBV18	NA	TRBJ1-1	TGTGCCAGCTCACCAGGACAGACTGAAGCTTTCTTT	CASSPGQTEAFF
NA	TRBV19	NA	TRBJ1-3	TGTGCCAGTAGTATACTAGGGGCTGGAAACACCATATATTTT	CASSILGAGNTIYF
TRBD1	TRBV19	NA	TRBJ1-1	TGTGCCAGTACCCCAGGGGGCGCGGTCCCTGAAGCTTTCTTT	CASTPGGAVPEAFF
NA	TRBV11-1	NA	TRBJ2-7	TGTGCCAGCAGCTTATTGAAAGGGGGGGGAGAGGAGCAGTACTTC	CASSLLKGGGEEQYF
TRBD1	TRBV6-2/TRBV6-3	NA	TRBJ1-5	TGTGCCAGCAGCCGGGACAGGGGGCGCCGGGATCAGCCCCAGCATTTT	CASSRDRGRRDQPQHF
NA	TRBV12-3/TRBV12-4	few	TRBJ2-7	TGTGCCAGCAGTTTGCTCCACAGGGAGAAGTACTTC	CASSLLHREKYF
TRBD1	TRBV11-2	NA	TRBJ1-1	TGTGCCAGCAGCTCCCAGGGACAGGGGATGAACACTGAAGCTTTCTTT	CASSSQGQGMNTEAFF
NA	TRBV12-3/TRBV12-4	NA	TRBJ1-1	TGTGCCAGCAGTCGCCGGGGGGGCATAGAAGCTTTCTTT	CASSRRGGIEAFF
NA	TRBV19	NA	TRBJ1-5	TGTGCCAGTAGTATCCGGGACACCTCAAATCAGCCCCAGCATTTT	CASSIRDTSNQPQHF
NA	TRBV7-9	NA	TRBJ1-2	TGTGCCAGCAGCTGGACTGAGAATGGCTACACCTTC	CASSWTENGYTF
NA	TRBV29-1	NA	TRBJ1-1	TGCAGCGCAATGGACAGTGGCACTGAAGCTTTCTTT	CSAMDSGTEAFF